A selection of T cell receptor beta chains follows, all from one sample in a study of blood T cells in healthy people across ages. MiXCR, run by TCRdb on the 5' RACE reads, gives a single entry per CDR3 protein. The table shows about 1 million distinct CDR3 sequences, with less than 50% occurring only once. The specimen was blood. Every receptor here comes from a woman aged 55-70 years in good health. Each CDR3 is given without its conserved first and last residue. Rows give clone size only sometimes, using once, few, many, or a class for an expanded clone.

clone size	V gene	CDR3 protein
NA	TRBV28	ASSFQGGYNEQF
few	TRBV28	ASRSAGANEQF
NA	TRBV20-1	SATSGRYKQETQY
few	TRBV25-1	ASSGWGETQY
few	TRBV20-1	SARESGGNRYEQY
NA	TRBV5-1	ASSGAAETDTQY
few	TRBV13	ASAQRRTEAF
NA	TRBV5-5	ASSLWGVDYEQF
NA	TRBV9	ASSSTIRDRGVKTDTQY
many	TRBV29-1	SVEGAPGVSSYNEQF
few	TRBV16	ASSRQGSGSTDTQY
NA	TRBV7-2	ASSFQVATNEKLF
many	TRBV7-9	ASSQGTTYEQY
few	TRBV5-1	ASSYPGQGFQETQY